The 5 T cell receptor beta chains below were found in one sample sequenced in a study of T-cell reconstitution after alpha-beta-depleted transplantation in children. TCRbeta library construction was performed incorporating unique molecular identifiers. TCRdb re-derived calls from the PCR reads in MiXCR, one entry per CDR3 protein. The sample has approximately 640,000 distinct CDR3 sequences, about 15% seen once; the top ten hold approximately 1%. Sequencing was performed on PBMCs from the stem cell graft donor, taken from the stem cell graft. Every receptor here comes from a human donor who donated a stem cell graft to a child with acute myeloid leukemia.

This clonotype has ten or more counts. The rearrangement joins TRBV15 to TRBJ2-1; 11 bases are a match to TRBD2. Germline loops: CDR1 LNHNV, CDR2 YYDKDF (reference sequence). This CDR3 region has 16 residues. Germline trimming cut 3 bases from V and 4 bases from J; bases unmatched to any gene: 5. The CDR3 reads CATSSTGTSGYNEQFF. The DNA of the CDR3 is TGTGCCACCAGCAGTACCGGGACTAGCGGATACAATGAGCAGTTCTTC.

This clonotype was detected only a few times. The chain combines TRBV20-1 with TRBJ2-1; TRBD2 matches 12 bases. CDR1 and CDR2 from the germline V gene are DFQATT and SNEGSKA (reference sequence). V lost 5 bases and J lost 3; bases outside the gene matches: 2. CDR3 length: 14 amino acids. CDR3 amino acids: CSASSGGVYNEQFF. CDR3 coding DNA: TGCAGTGCTTCTAGCGGGGGGGTCTACAATGAGCAGTTCTTC.

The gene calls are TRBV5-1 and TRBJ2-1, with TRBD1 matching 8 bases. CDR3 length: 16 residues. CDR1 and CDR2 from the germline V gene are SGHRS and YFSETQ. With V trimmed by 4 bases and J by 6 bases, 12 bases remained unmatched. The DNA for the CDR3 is TGCGCCAGCAGCCCCCTAGGGGACAGGCTCGGCAATGAGCAGTTCTTC. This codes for CASSPLGDRLGNEQFF.

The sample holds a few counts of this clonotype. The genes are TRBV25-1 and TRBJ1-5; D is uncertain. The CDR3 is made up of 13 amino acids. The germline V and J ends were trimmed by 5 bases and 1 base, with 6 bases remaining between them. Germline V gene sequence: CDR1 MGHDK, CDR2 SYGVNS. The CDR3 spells CASSKRSNQPQHF. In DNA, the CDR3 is TGTGCCAGCAGTAAGAGAAGCAATCAGCCCCAGCATTTT.

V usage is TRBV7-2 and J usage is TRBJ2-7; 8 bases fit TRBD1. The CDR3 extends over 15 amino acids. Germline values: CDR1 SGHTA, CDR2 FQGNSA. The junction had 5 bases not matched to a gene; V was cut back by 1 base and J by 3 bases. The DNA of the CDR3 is TGTGCCAGCAGCTTAGTGACCGGACAGGGCTACGAGCAGTACTTC. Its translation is CASSLVTGQGYEQYF.